The 20 T cell receptor beta chains below come from one sample, sequenced in a study of T cell repertoires in cytomegalovirus infection. One entry per CDR3 protein results from TCRdb running MiXCR on the reads. The repertoire has some 440,000 distinct CDR3 sequences, roughly 30% of them found once; the top ten carry roughly an eighth. Material: PBMCs. Every receptor here comes from a human donor in good health (CMV status not recorded). Some clones in this sample may be carry-over from other donors' samples.

This clonotype was found a few times. This chain links TRBV6-6 with TRBJ2-5; 9 positions agree with TRBD2. Per the germline V gene, CDR1 is MNHNY and CDR2 is SVGAGI (reference sequence). V lost 2 bases to trimming and J lost 3 bases; unmatched junction nucleotides: 4. This CDR3 is built from 15 residues. CDR3 nucleotide sequence: TGTGCCAGCAGTTACGGGGCGGGGGGGGAAGAGACCCAGTACTTC. Translation: CASSYGAGGEETQYF.

This rearrangement joins TRBV4-1 to TRBJ1-4, with TRBD1 matching 8 bases. Germline CDR1 reads MGHRA; CDR2 reads YSYEKL. CDR3 size: 15 residues. The junction had 8 bases not matched to a gene; V was cut back by 1 base and J by 10 bases. Here the CDR3 DNA reads TGCGCCAGCAGCCAAGTAACCGGGACAGGAGGAAAACTGTTTTTT. Protein sequence: CASSQVTGTGGKLFF.

This clonotype was detected only a few times. The chain couples TRBV11-2 to TRBJ2-2; D could derive from TRBD1 or TRBD2 (6 bases each). The CDR3 runs 16 residues. Trimming pared 4 bases from V and 3 bases from J, leaving 15 bases between. Germline CDR1 SGHAT, CDR2 FQNNGV. CDR3 nucleotide sequence: TGTGCCAGCAGCTACCTACGGGGGCGAGACACCGGGGAGCTGTTTTTT. Translating it yields CASSYLRGRDTGELFF.

This clonotype was detected only once. The V and J genes are TRBV6-5 and TRBJ2-7, with D perhaps given as TRBD1 or TRBD2 (5 bases each). CDR1 and CDR2 (germline): MNHEY, SVGAGI. This CDR3 is built from 14 residues. CDR3 sequence: CSRSYEGRAYEQYF. For the CDR3, the DNA is TGTTCCCGCAGTTATGAGGGACGCGCCTACGAGCAGTACTTC.

This clonotype was seen only a few times. The chain has TRBV12-3 or TRBV12-4 and TRBJ2-1, with D perhaps TRBD2 (6 bases). The CDR3 sequence is 14 residues long. Between the trimmed V and J ends, which lost 6 bases and 8 bases, there was a span of 17 bases. CDR3 nucleotides: TGTGCCAGCAGACCCCAGGCGGGACGCGATGAGCAGTTCTTC. This encodes CASRPQAGRDEQFF.

The rearrangement links TRBV7-9 to TRBJ1-4; a weak D match, TRBD1 (6 bases). V lost 5 bases to trimming and J lost 12 bases, with 22 bases between them. In germline, CDR1 is SEHNR, CDR2 FQNEAQ (reference sequence). This CDR3 has 15 residues. CDR3 protein: CASSQPGGRGEELFF. In nucleotides, the CDR3 is TGTGCCAGCAGCCAACCGGGAGGCAGGGGCGAAGAACTGTTTTTT.

This clonotype has ten or more counts. The chain has TRBV7-2 and TRBJ1-4, with D hard to call. This CDR3 contains 14 residues. CDR1 SGHTA and CDR2 FQGNSA come from the germline V gene. V gave up 2 bases and J gave up 7 bases, with 11 bases separating them. CDR3: CASSLKRSGEKLFF. In nucleotides, the CDR3 is TGTGCCAGCAGCTTAAAGAGGTCGGGTGAAAAACTGTTTTTT.

The rearrangement links TRBV15 to TRBJ1-2; D is ambiguous. The CDR3 totals 14 residues. The V end lost 1 base, the J end lost 1 base, and 7 bases lay between the germline ends. The germline V gene encodes CDR1 LNHNV and CDR2 YYDKDF (reference sequence). The DNA for the CDR3 is TGTGCCACCAGCAGAGTTGACATTAACTATGGCTACACCTTC. Translated: CATSRVDINYGYTF. The complete variable domain, with remaining parts taken from reference TRBV15 and TRBJ1-2, reads DAMVIQNPRYQVTQFGKPVTLSCSQTLNHNVMYWYQQKSSQAPKLLFHYYDKDFNNEADTPDNFQSRRPNTSFCFLDIRSPGLGDTAMYLCATSRVDINYGYTFGSGTRLTVV.

Note on this clonotype: A much larger clone lies a single base off, so this may be a read error. The chain employs TRBV5-4 and TRBJ1-2; 9 nucleotides match TRBD1. Trimming took 0 bases from V and 3 from J; bases not matched to a gene: 0. Germline CDR1 is SGHNT and CDR2 is YYREEE (reference sequence). The CDR3 has 14 amino acids. The CDR3, as DNA: TGTGCCAGCAGCTTGGGGACAGGGGACTATGGCTACACCTTC. Amino acid sequence: CASSLGTGDYGYTF.

This clonotype was observed once. The chain combines TRBV19 with TRBJ2-2; TRBD1 might be the D (6 bases). Trimming stripped 10 bases from V and 6 bases from J, with 24 bases between. The V gene's germline CDR1 is LNHDA and CDR2 SQIVND (reference sequence). CDR3 size: 16 residues. The CDR3, as DNA: TGTGCCACCTCCCTATCACAGGGTCCGGTTTCCGGGGAGCTGTTTTTT. Amino acid sequence: CATSLSQGPVSGELFF.

This clonotype was recorded a few times. CDR3 sequence: CASSQVSGQSYEQYF. The CDR3 DNA reads TGCGCCAGCAGCCAAGTTTCGGGACAGTCCTACGAGCAGTACTTC. The rearrangement links TRBV4-1 to TRBJ2-7, with 7 positions matching TRBD1. V dropped 1 base and J dropped 1; count of bases not matched to a gene: 4. The CDR3 has 15 amino acids. Germline V gene sequence: CDR1 MGHRA, CDR2 YSYEKL.

This chain joins TRBV7-3 and TRBJ2-3; 10 bases fit TRBD2. Per germline, CDR1 SGHTA and CDR2 FQGTGA. The J segment lost 4 bases and the V segment lost 2 bases, leaving 6 bases of the junction unmatched. This CDR3 is 16 amino acids long. CDR3 sequence reads: CASSLGSGGGADTQYF. CDR3 nucleotides: TGTGCCAGCAGCTTAGGGAGCGGGGGGGGCGCAGATACGCAGTATTTT.

About this clonotype: Its ends do not fully match the called genes, so a read error is possible. This chain joins TRBV27 and TRBJ2-5, with 9 bases matching TRBD1. Germline V gene data show CDR1 as MNHEY and CDR2 as SMNVEV (reference sequence). The CDR3 sequence is 17 residues long. Here the CDR3 DNA reads TGTTCCAGCAGTTTAGGGACAGGGTGGTCGCACGGAGAGACCCAGTACTTC. This codes for CSSSLGTGWSHGETQYF.

V usage is TRBV5-5 and J usage is TRBJ1-3; the D is unclear. Looked up from germline, CDR1 is SGHKS and CDR2 is YYEKEE (reference sequence). Trimming removed 2 bases at V and 8 bases at J, with 8 bases between. The CDR3 is made up of 12 amino acids. CDR3 sequence (DNA): TGTGCCAGCAGCTTCGAAGAACACACCATATATTTT. Its protein is CASSFEEHTIYF.

This clonotype was counted ten times or more. The V and J genes are TRBV7-2 and TRBJ1-1; D gene ambiguous. V lost 6 bases and J lost 1, with 12 bases in between. This CDR3 spans 14 amino acids. CDR1 and CDR2 from the germline V gene are SGHTA and FQGNSA. The DNA for the CDR3 is TGTGCCAGCAGTTTGGTCCGAGGGAACACTGAAGCTTTCTTT. Amino acid sequence: CASSLVRGNTEAFF.

This clonotype was seen a few times. The chain joins TRBV12-3 or TRBV12-4 to TRBJ2-1; no clear D gene. This CDR3 is built from 13 residues. V was cut by 0 bases and J by 9 bases, with 9 bases left in between. The chain's CDR3 is CASSLAARREQFF. CDR3 coding DNA: TGTGCCAGCAGTTTAGCGGCCCGGCGTGAGCAGTTCTTC.

This chain connects TRBV19 to TRBJ2-6; D gene ambiguous. CDR1 is LNHDA and CDR2 is SQIVND in the germline V gene (reference sequence). V lost 6 bases and J lost 0, with 3 bases in between. This CDR3 comprises 13 residues. The DNA of the CDR3 is TGTGCCAGTAGGTTCTCTGGGGCCAACGTCCTGACTTTC. It yields the protein CASRFSGANVLTF.

In this sample, this clonotype turned up a few times. The chain recombines TRBV7-2 with TRBJ1-1; 8 bases match TRBD1. CDR1 is SGHTA, CDR2 FQGNSA, per germline. This CDR3 is built from 15 residues. V lost 2 bases and J lost 5; bases outside the gene matches: 7. The CDR3 reads CASSLSTGVRTEAFF. The CDR3 DNA reads TGTGCCAGCAGCTTATCGACAGGGGTGAGGACTGAAGCTTTCTTT.

CDR3 loop: CASSLEAPQRDEQYF. CDR3 nucleotide sequence: TGCGCCAGCAGCTTGGAGGCACCTCAAAGGGACGAGCAGTACTTC. This sequence joins TRBV5-1 and TRBJ2-7, with D unresolved. Germline CDR1 is SGHRS and CDR2 is YFSETQ. The germline V and J ends were trimmed by 0 bases and 5 bases, with 15 bases remaining between them. The CDR3 is 15 residues long.

This clonotype was observed a few times. V usage is TRBV7-2 and J usage is TRBJ1-6; unclear D gene. Trimming left V 6 bases short and J 2 bases short, with 11 bases between. Germline V gene sequence: CDR1 SGHTA, CDR2 FQGNSA. The CDR3 loop spans 15 amino acids. CDR3 DNA: TGTGCCAGCAGTCAAGTGCAAGCCTATAATTCACCCCTCCACTTT. This encodes CASSQVQAYNSPLHF.